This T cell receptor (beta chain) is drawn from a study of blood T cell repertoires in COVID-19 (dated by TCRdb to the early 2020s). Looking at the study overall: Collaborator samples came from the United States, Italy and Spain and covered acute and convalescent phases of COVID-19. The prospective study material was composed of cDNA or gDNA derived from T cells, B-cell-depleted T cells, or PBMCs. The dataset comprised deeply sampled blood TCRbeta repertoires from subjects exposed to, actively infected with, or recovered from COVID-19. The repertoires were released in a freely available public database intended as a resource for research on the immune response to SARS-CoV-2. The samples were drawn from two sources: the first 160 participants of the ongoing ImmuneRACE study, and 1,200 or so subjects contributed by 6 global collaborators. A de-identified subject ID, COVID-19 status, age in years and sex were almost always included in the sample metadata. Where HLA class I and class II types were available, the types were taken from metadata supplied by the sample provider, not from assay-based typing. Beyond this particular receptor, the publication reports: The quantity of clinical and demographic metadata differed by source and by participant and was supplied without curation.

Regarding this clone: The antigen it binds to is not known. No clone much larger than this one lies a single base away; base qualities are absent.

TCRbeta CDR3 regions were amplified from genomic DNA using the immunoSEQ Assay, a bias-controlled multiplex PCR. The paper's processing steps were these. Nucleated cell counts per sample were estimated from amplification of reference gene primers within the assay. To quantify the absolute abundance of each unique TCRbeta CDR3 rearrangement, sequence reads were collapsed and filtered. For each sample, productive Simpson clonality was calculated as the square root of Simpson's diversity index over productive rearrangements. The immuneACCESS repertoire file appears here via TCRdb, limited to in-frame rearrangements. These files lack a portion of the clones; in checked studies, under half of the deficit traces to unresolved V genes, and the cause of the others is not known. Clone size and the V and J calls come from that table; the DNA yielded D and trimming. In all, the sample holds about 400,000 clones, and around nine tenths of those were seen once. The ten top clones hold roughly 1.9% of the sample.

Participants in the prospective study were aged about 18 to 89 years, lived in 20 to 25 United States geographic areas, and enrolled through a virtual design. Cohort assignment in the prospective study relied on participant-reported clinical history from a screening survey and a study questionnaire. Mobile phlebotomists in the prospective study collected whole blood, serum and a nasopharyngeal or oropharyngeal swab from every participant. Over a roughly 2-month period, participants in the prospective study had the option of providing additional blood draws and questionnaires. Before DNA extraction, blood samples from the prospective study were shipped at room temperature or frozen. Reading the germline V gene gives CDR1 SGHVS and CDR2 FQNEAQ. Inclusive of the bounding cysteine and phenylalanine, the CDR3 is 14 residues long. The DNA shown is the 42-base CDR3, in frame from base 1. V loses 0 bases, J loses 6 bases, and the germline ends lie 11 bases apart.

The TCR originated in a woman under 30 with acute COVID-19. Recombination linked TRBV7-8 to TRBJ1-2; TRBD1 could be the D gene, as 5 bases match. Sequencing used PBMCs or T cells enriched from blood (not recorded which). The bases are TGTGCCAGCAGCTTAGCGGGGGGATACGATGGCTACACCTTC. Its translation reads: CASSLAGGYDGYTF. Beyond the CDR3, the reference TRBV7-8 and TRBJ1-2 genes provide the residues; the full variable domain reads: GAGVSQSPRYKVAKRGQDVALRCDPISGHVSLFWYQQALGQGPEFLTYFQNEAQLDKSGLPSDRFFAERPEGSVSTLKIQRTQQEDSAVYLCASSLAGGYDGYTFGSGTRLTVV.